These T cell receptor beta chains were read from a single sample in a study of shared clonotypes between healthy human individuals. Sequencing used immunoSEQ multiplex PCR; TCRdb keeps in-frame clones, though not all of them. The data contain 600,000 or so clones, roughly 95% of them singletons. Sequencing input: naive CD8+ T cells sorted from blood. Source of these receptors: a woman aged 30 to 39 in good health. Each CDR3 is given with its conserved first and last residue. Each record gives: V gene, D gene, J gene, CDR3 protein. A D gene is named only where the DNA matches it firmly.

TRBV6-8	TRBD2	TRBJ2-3	CASSYGLWTSAPRRTDTQYF
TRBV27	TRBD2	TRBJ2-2	CASKMGLAGGNTGELFF
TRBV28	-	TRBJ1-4	CASSLRQGREKLFF
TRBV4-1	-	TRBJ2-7	CASSQDHSGNYEQYF
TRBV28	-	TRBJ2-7	CASSLVDLIYEQYF
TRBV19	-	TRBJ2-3	CASSIDAAASDTQYF
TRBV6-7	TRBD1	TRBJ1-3	CASSYEGTGSGNTIYF
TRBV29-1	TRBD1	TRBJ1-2	CSVGQGVDGYTF
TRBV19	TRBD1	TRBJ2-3	CASSDLDRGETDTQYF
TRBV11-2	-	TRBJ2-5	CASSLEETQYF
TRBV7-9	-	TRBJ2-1	CASSLGGTYNEQFF
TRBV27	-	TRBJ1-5	CASSLRDSNQPQHF
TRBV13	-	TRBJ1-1	CASSLGENTEAFF
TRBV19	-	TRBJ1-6	CASSSWASDNSPLHF
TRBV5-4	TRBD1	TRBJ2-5	CASSSKGQGLETQYF
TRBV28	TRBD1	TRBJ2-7	CASSFRTGGTYEQYF
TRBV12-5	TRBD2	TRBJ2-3	CASGLSGIADTQYF
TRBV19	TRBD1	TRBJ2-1	CASSLFTGTAYNEQFF
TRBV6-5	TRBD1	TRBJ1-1	CASSWGQGMNTEAFF
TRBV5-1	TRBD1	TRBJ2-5	CASSYPSGTGGHQETQYF
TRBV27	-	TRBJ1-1	CASGLAGRDTEAFF
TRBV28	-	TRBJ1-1	CASSLPRRGPEAFF
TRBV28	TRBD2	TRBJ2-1	CASSFLAGGSYNEQFF
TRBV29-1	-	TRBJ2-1	CSVVAEGYNEQFF
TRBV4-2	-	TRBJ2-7	CASSQVMGGAREQYF
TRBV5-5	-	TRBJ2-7	CASSPEGDRGGEQYF
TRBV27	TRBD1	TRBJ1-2	CASRPNRGRMDGYTF
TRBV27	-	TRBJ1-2	CASGTRELTIGYTF